One and the same sample provided the 26 T cell receptor beta chains below, sequenced in a study of response to subunit inactivated influenza vaccine. TCRdb ran MiXCR on the RT-PCR reads and lists one entry per CDR3 protein. The table records hundreds of thousands of distinct CDR3 sequences, 10% to 11% of them present only once. The sample in question was PBMCs from blood, obtained around seven weeks after vaccination. The origin of the receptors is a man aged 45 to 65 who received an inactivated influenza vaccine.

This clonotype was recorded a few times. The genes are TRBV6-2 or TRBV6-3 and TRBJ2-2; D is perhaps TRBD2 (5 bases). Germline V gene sequence: CDR1 MNHEY, CDR2 SVGEGT. Deletions cut 4 bases from V and 3 bases from J, with 15 bases between. This CDR3 is built from 16 residues. CDR3 sequence reads: CASSSTLRAYTGELFF. Written as DNA, the CDR3 is TGTGCCAGCAGTTCTACTTTGCGGGCCTACACCGGGGAGCTGTTTTTT.

V gene TRBV20-1 combines with J gene TRBJ2-2; D remains ambiguous. Per germline, CDR1 DFQATT and CDR2 SNEGSKA (reference sequence). The length of the CDR3 is 13 residues. The germline V and J ends were trimmed by 3 bases and 1 base, with 6 bases remaining between them. The CDR3 protein is CSASPGNTGELFF. The DNA of the CDR3 is TGCAGTGCTAGCCCCGGGAACACCGGGGAGCTGTTTTTT.

Only a few counts were recorded for this clonotype. This may be a read error: a much more frequent sequence differs by one nucleotide. The conserved closing phenylalanine or tryptophan is absent in this CDR3, likely reflecting a read error. V and J are TRBV5-1 and TRBJ2-5; D remains ambiguous. The CDR3 spans 11 residues. V dropped 4 bases and J dropped 2 bases, with 3 bases sitting between them. The germline V gene has CDR1 SGHRS and CDR2 YFSETQ. CDR3 bases: TGCGCCAGCAGCCAACAAGAGACCCAGTACCTC. This encodes CASSQQETQYL.

The chain uses TRBV9 and TRBJ2-7; TRBD2 is a possible D gene (5 bases). The CDR3 has 15 amino acids. Germline V gives CDR1 SGDLS, CDR2 YYNGEE. V lost 4 bases to trimming and J lost 3 bases, with 17 bases between them. CDR3 loop: CASSPDGSARYEQYF. The DNA for the CDR3 is TGTGCCAGCAGCCCAGACGGTAGCGCCCGCTACGAGCAGTACTTC.

The chain has TRBV28 and TRBJ2-3, with D unresolved. Trimming pared 1 base from V and 6 bases from J, leaving 11 bases between. Germline CDR1 reads MDHEN; CDR2 reads SYDVKM. The CDR3 sequence is 14 residues long. CDR3 sequence: CASSLSRRVDTQYF. DNA of the CDR3: TGTGCCAGCAGTTTATCCCGGCGCGTGGATACGCAGTATTTT.

The V gene is TRBV7-9, the J gene TRBJ2-2; D call uncertain. CDR3 length: 16 residues. The V gene lost 1 base and the J gene lost 0 bases, with 9 bases spanning the gap. Per germline, CDR1 SEHNR and CDR2 FQNEAQ (reference sequence). The CDR3 reads CASSLDAVANTGELFF. The CDR3 DNA reads TGTGCCAGCAGCTTAGATGCAGTCGCGAACACCGGGGAGCTGTTTTTT.

A note on this clonotype: One end of the junction does not line up with germline, which may come from a read error. The rearrangement uses TRBV7-2 and TRBJ2-1; 15 bases are a match to TRBD2. This CDR3 region has 18 residues. The germline gives CDR1 SGHTA, CDR2 FQGNSA. The chain's CDR3 is CASSLAGLAGGGMDEQFF. Here the CDR3 DNA reads TGTGCCAGCAGCCTAGCGGGACTAGCGGGGGGCGGGATGGATGAGCAGTTCTTC.

This sequence joins TRBV10-2 and TRBJ2-7, with TRBD2 as a possible D gene (6 bases). Trimming shortened V by 6 bases and J by 2 bases, and 23 bases separated the two germline ends. Germline loops: CDR1 WSHSY, CDR2 SAAADI. The CDR3 spans 17 residues. CDR3 in amino acids: CASSGLGRGTDAYEQYF. The CDR3 DNA sequence: TGCGCCAGCAGCGGACTGGGTCGGGGGACCGATGCCTACGAGCAGTACTTC.

J is TRBJ2-7 and V is TRBV14; 8 bases align to TRBD1. The length of the CDR3 is 12 residues. CDR1 and CDR2 (germline): SGHDN, FVKESK. The J segment lost 5 bases and the V segment lost 7 bases, leaving 4 bases of the junction unmatched. CDR3 DNA sequence: TGTGCCAGCAACCCAGGGGGCCACGAGCAGTACTTC. It codes for CASNPGGHEQYF.

The chain employs TRBV9 and TRBJ1-6, with 7 bases aligning to TRBD1. The CDR3 is made up of 14 amino acids. The ends lost 6 bases at V and 6 bases at J; junction bases unmatched: 6. From germline, CDR1 is SGDLS and CDR2 YYNGEE. This CDR3 is CASNPRDSNSPLHF. The CDR3 nucleotides read TGTGCCAGCAACCCTAGGGACAGTAATTCACCCCTCCACTTT.

This chain links TRBV28 with TRBJ2-7; D uncertain. Germline assignment: CDR1 MDHEN and CDR2 SYDVKM. The CDR3 is 12 amino acids. V lost 5 bases to trimming and J lost 4 bases, with 9 bases between them. The CDR3 protein is CASSRTKYEQYF. The DNA of the CDR3 is TGTGCCAGCAGTCGCACCAAATACGAGCAGTACTTC.

This clonotype has ten or more counts. The chain recombines TRBV5-5 with TRBJ2-2; 8 bases align to TRBD2. The CDR3 consists of 15 residues. Unmatched junction bases numbered 5, after V lost 1 base and J lost 6 bases. The germline gives CDR1 SGHKS, CDR2 YYEKEE (reference sequence). CDR3 in amino acids: CASSLHGGAAGELFF. In DNA, the CDR3 is TGTGCCAGCAGCTTGCACGGGGGGGCCGCCGGGGAGCTGTTTTTT.

The V gene is TRBV20-1, the J gene TRBJ2-5; 8 bases match TRBD2. The germline V gene encodes CDR1 DFQATT and CDR2 SNEGSKA (reference sequence). The CDR3 spans 14 residues. V dropped 1 base and J dropped 1; count of bases not matched to a gene: 2. The CDR3 here is CSARASGSQETQYF. DNA of the CDR3: TGCAGTGCTAGAGCTAGCGGGTCCCAAGAGACCCAGTACTTC.

The sample holds many counts of this clonotype. This chain connects TRBV29-1 to TRBJ2-1; 9 positions match TRBD2. CDR1 is SQVTM, CDR2 ANQGSEA, per germline. The V gene end was trimmed by 4 bases and the J gene end by 3 bases; junction bases not matched to a gene: 4. The CDR3 consists of 14 residues. DNA of the CDR3: TGCAGCGTTGCACTAGCGGGCAACTACAATGAGCAGTTCTTC. This sequence encodes CSVALAGNYNEQFF.

This clonotype showed up just a few times. The J gene is TRBJ2-1, the V gene TRBV18; 12 nucleotides line up with TRBD2. This CDR3 region has 19 residues. Germline V lookup: CDR1 KGHSH, CDR2 LQKENI. V shed 2 bases and J 5 bases; nucleotides not matched to a gene: 13. CDR3 coding DNA: TGTGCCAGCTCACCAAGTATCCCTAGCGGGAGGGCCGGAGACAATGAGCAGTTCTTC. This sequence encodes CASSPSIPSGRAGDNEQFF. Full variable domain (outside the CDR3, taken from reference TRBV18 and TRBJ2-1): NAGVMQNPRHLVRRRGQEARLRCSPMKGHSHVYWYRQLPEEGLKFMVYLQKENIIDESGMPKERFSAEFPKEGPSILRIQQVVRGDSAAYFCASSPSIPSGRAGDNEQFFGPGTRLTVL.

The chain employs TRBV6-5 and TRBJ2-5; 11 bases agree with TRBD2. The CDR3 runs to 16 residues. CDR1 is MNHEY and CDR2 is SVGAGI in the germline V gene. V dropped 4 bases and J dropped 2; count of bases not matched to a gene: 6. CDR3 sequence reads: CASSLTSGTGQETQYF. The DNA for the CDR3 is TGTGCCAGCAGTTTGACTAGCGGGACGGGGCAAGAGACCCAGTACTTC.

This clonotype was counted only a few times. The chain couples TRBV5-5 to TRBJ1-2; D unresolved. CDR1 is SGHKS, CDR2 YYEKEE, per germline (reference sequence). The CDR3 is 12 residues long. V was shortened by 7 bases and J by 2 bases, with 9 bases between the two germline ends. In DNA form, the CDR3 reads TGTGCCAGCCGACCGGGAAACTATGGCTACACCTTC. This gives the protein CASRPGNYGYTF.

The chain carries TRBV3-1 and TRBJ2-3; the match to TRBD1 covers 8 bases. Germline CDR1 and CDR2: LGHDT and YNNKEL (reference sequence). With 2 bases clipped from V and 6 bases from J, the junction kept 1 base outside the gene matches. The CDR3 contains 13 residues. The DNA for the CDR3 is TGTGCCAGCAGCCAAAACAGGGGGGATACGCAGTATTTT. This codes for CASSQNRGDTQYF.

In its sample, this clonotype was seen a few times. The chain uses TRBV20-1 and TRBJ2-5; D unclear. Germline V CDR1 and CDR2: DFQATT, SNEGSKA (reference sequence). Trimming shortened V by 3 bases and J by 5 bases, and 13 bases separated the two germline ends. CDR3 length: 13 residues. The CDR3 protein is CSARAPLVETQYF. CDR3 coding DNA: TGCAGTGCTAGGGCACCTTTGGTGGAGACCCAGTACTTC.

This clonotype was picked up one time. This rearrangement joins TRBV6-1 to TRBJ2-1, with D possibly TRBD2 on 5 matching bases. The CDR3 is made up of 13 amino acids. Germline assignment: CDR1 MNHNS and CDR2 SASEGT. The V end was cut by 3 bases, the J end by 5 bases, with 8 bases between. CDR3 DNA sequence: TGTGCCAGCAGTGACTACGGGAACAATGAGCAGTTCTTC. Its protein is CASSDYGNNEQFF.

This CDR3 is CSACDPGQTNTGELFF. In DNA, the CDR3 is TGCAGTGCCTGCGATCCGGGACAGACGAACACCGGGGAGCTGTTTTTT. This chain joins TRBV20-1 and TRBJ2-2, with 7 bases fitting TRBD1. This CDR3 is built from 16 residues. CDR1 DFQATT and CDR2 SNEGSKA come from the germline V gene (reference sequence). V gave up 6 bases and J gave up 0 bases; unmatched junction bases: 10.

This clonotype was seen many times. The V gene is TRBV20-1, the J gene TRBJ2-1; the D gene is possibly TRBD1 (5 bases). Trimming pared 8 bases from V and 0 bases from J, leaving 20 bases between. CDR1 is DFQATT and CDR2 is SNEGSKA in the germline V gene (reference sequence). The CDR3 loop spans 16 amino acids. The CDR3 nucleotides are TGCAGTAGTGGAAGACAGAGGCTTAGCTCCTACAATGAGCAGTTCTTC. Its translation is CSSGRQRLSSYNEQFF.

This clonotype has only a few counts. The rearrangement joins TRBV4-3 to TRBJ1-2, with TRBD1 matching 9 bases. This CDR3 has 15 amino acids. Germline V gene sequence: CDR1 LGHNA, CDR2 YSLEER. The V gene end was trimmed by 2 bases and the J gene end by 4 bases; junction bases not matched to a gene: 5. The CDR3, as DNA: TGCGCCAGCAGCCAAACCTTGACAGGGGGCTATGGCTACACCTTC. Protein: CASSQTLTGGYGYTF.

The chain is built from TRBV10-3 and TRBJ2-1; D is possibly TRBD1 (5 bases). Germline assignment: CDR1 ENHRY and CDR2 SYGVKD. V was shortened by 3 bases and J by 10 bases, with 10 bases between the two germline ends. The CDR3 sequence is 12 residues long. The CDR3 loop is CAISDLGQEQFF. The CDR3 coding sequence is TGTGCCATCAGTGACCTAGGACAAGAGCAGTTCTTC.

The chain uses TRBV7-9 and TRBJ2-7, with D unclear. This CDR3 comprises 13 residues. Between the trimmed V and J ends, which lost 1 base and 3 bases, there was a span of 7 bases. The V gene's germline CDR1 is SEHNR and CDR2 FQNEAQ (reference sequence). The CDR3 region is CASSLEYSYEQYF. The CDR3 bases are TGTGCCAGCAGCTTAGAGTACAGCTACGAGCAGTACTTC.

J is TRBJ2-7 and V is TRBV5-1; 8 bases align to TRBD2. In germline, CDR1 is SGHRS, CDR2 YFSETQ. This CDR3 has 15 amino acids. With V trimmed by 3 bases and J by 5 bases, 10 bases remained unmatched. CDR3 in DNA: TGCGCCAGCAGCTCGGGAGGTAGCGGGGAGAACGAGCAGTACTTC. This encodes CASSSGGSGENEQYF.